Each of the 19 T cell receptor beta chains below was sequenced from the same sample in a study of Siglec-9 on CD8 T cells in melanoma (dated by TCRdb to between 2018 and 2021). Preparation of the library involved the immunoSEQ multiplex PCR assay. TCRdb provides this immuneACCESS table in a form limited to in-frame rearrangements. Some clones are lacking; in checked studies, under half of them reflect an unresolved V gene, and why the rest are absent is not known. The sample profile shows roughly 35,000 clones; about 80% of them were found once. The biggest ten clones account for around 1.8% of the sample. Specimen: Siglec-9- CD8+ T cells sorted from blood. Sample cell subset or site, as interpreted from the label and publication: CD8 T cells lacking Siglec-9. The receptors stem from a human donor in good health.

There are a few counts of this clone. The chain employs TRBV28 and TRBJ1-1; 9 positions match TRBD1. Germline V gives CDR1 MDHEN, CDR2 SYDVKM. The V segment lost 6 bases and the J segment 3 bases; nucleotides outside the gene matches: 11. There are 16 residues in the CDR3. The CDR3 nucleotides read TGTGCCAGCAGGTCGCCTATACAGGGGGCTGACACTGAAGCTTTCTTT. As protein: CASRSPIQGADTEAFF.

The chain has TRBV9 and TRBJ2-1; the D is unclear. V dropped 0 bases and J dropped 6 bases, with 13 bases sitting between them. This CDR3 is built from 15 residues. Germline V gene lookup returns CDR1 SGDLS and CDR2 YYNGEE. CDR3 in amino acids: CASSVDFPAGNEQFF. CDR3 DNA: TGTGCCAGCAGCGTAGATTTCCCCGCCGGCAATGAGCAGTTCTTC.

The chain employs TRBV7-9 and TRBJ2-7; TRBD1 aligns across 9 bases. Trimming took 5 bases from V and 6 from J; bases not matched to a gene: 5. This CDR3 contains 13 residues. The germline V gene encodes CDR1 SEHNR and CDR2 FQNEAQ (reference sequence). The DNA of the CDR3 is TGTGCCAGCAGCCCCACAGGGGGCCTCGAGCAGTACTTC. It codes for CASSPTGGLEQYF. Supplemented by reference TRBV7-9 and TRBJ2-7, the full variable domain reads DTGVSQNPRHKITKRGQNVTFRCDPISEHNRLYWYRQTLGQGPEFLTYFQNEAQLEKSRLLSDRFSAERPKGSFSTLEIQRTEQGDSAMYLCASSPTGGLEQYFGPGTRLTVT.

The chain joins TRBV6-4 to TRBJ2-7; D tentatively fits TRBD1 or TRBD2 (5 bases each). Germline CDR1 MRHNA, CDR2 SNTAGT. The CDR3 totals 17 residues. The V and J ends lost 7 bases and 4 bases respectively, with 26 bases between them. CDR3 residues: CASIERLDTEFVYEQYF. CDR3 sequence (DNA): TGTGCCAGCATAGAGCGGCTGGACACAGAGTTTGTGTACGAGCAGTACTTC.

This sequence joins TRBV27 and TRBJ1-1; 7 positions match TRBD1. J was trimmed by 1 base and V by 5 bases; bases with no gene match: 4. Germline CDR1 and CDR2: MNHEY and SMNVEV (reference sequence). The CDR3 extends over 14 amino acids. CDR3 in amino acids: CASSRQGGNTEAFF. The CDR3 nucleotides are TGTGCCAGCAGTCGACAGGGAGGGAACACTGAAGCTTTCTTT.

The chain has TRBV19 and TRBJ1-1, with D possibly matching TRBD1 (6 bases). The V gene lost 3 bases and the J gene lost 1 base, with 9 bases spanning the gap. The germline CDR1 and CDR2 sequences are LNHDA and SQIVND (reference sequence). This CDR3 comprises 14 residues. Here the CDR3 reads CASSIGTSNTEAFF. The CDR3 nucleotides are TGTGCCAGTAGTATTGGGACATCGAACACTGAAGCTTTCTTT.

The genes are TRBV19 and TRBJ2-7; 7 bases are a match to TRBD2. There are 15 residues in the CDR3. CDR1 LNHDA and CDR2 SQIVND come from the germline V gene (reference sequence). J was trimmed by 4 bases and V by 1 base; bases with no gene match: 7. CDR3 region: CASSIAGGGPYEQYF. In nucleotides, the CDR3 is TGTGCCAGTAGTATAGCTGGGGGAGGGCCGTACGAGCAGTACTTC.

The chain couples TRBV1 to TRBJ2-7; the table calls TRBD1, which could not be checked here. TRBV1 is listed as a pseudogene. The CDR3 loop spans 15 amino acids. CDR3 nucleotides: TGCACCAGCCGATCGACCGGGACAGTGTCCTACGAGCAGTACTTC. Amino acids: CTSRSTGTVSYEQYF.

In DNA form, the CDR3 reads TGTGCCAGCAGCATCAAGACAGATGAGGCCTACGAGCAGTACTTC. Encoded protein: CASSIKTDEAYEQYF. The J gene is TRBJ2-7, the V gene TRBV27, with D tentatively TRBD1 (5 bases). The CDR3 covers 15 residues. Looked up from germline, CDR1 is MNHEY and CDR2 is SMNVEV (reference sequence). Trimming removed 6 bases from V and 2 bases from J, with 17 bases in between.

The CDR3 nucleotides are TGCGCCAGCAGCCCCAGACAGGGTAGCTCCTACGAGCAGTACTTC. It yields the protein CASSPRQGSSYEQYF. The rearrangement joins TRBV5-1 to TRBJ2-7; 7 nucleotides align to TRBD1. The V gene end was trimmed by 4 bases and the J gene end by 0 bases; junction bases not matched to a gene: 7. Germline CDR1 SGHRS, CDR2 YFSETQ. The length of the CDR3 is 15 residues.

The chain is built from TRBV27 and TRBJ2-5; 11 positions agree with TRBD2. V was clipped by 4 bases and J by 5 bases; unmatched bases: 6. Per the germline V gene, CDR1 is MNHEY and CDR2 is SMNVEV (reference sequence). The CDR3 extends over 15 amino acids. In DNA form, the CDR3 reads TGTGCCAGCAGTTCAACTAGCGGGAGCGGTGAGACCCAGTACTTC. Its translation: CASSSTSGSGETQYF.

The V and J genes are TRBV7-9 and TRBJ1-2, with D hard to call. The V end lost 3 bases, the J end lost 6 bases, and 5 bases lay between the germline ends. In germline, CDR1 is SEHNR, CDR2 FQNEAQ (reference sequence). This CDR3 region has 11 residues. CDR3 sequence reads: CASSLTDGYTF. In nucleotides, the CDR3 is TGTGCCAGCAGCTTGACCGATGGCTACACCTTC.

This sequence joins TRBV27 and TRBJ1-5, with D possibly TRBD1 on 6 matching bases. Germline V gene sequence: CDR1 MNHEY, CDR2 SMNVEV (reference sequence). V was shortened by 0 bases and J by 2 bases, with 17 bases between the two germline ends. CDR3 length: 18 amino acids. The CDR3 is CASSLSRAGGEGNQPQHF. In DNA, the CDR3 is TGTGCCAGCAGTTTATCCCGTGCCGGGGGCGAGGGCAATCAGCCCCAGCATTTT.

The chain combines TRBV10-3 with TRBJ1-2; TRBD1 matches 8 bases. Germline V lookup: CDR1 ENHRY, CDR2 SYGVKD. J lost 4 bases, V lost 5 bases, and 6 bases had no gene match. The CDR3 spans 14 residues. CDR3 region: CAISNRTGSYGYTF. The CDR3 nucleotides are TGTGCCATCAGTAACAGGACAGGGAGCTATGGCTACACCTTC.

This rearrangement joins TRBV30 to TRBJ2-7; TRBD1 matches at 9 bases. Germline CDR1 is GTSNPN and CDR2 is SVGIG (reference sequence). The CDR3 runs 14 residues. Trimming took 4 bases from V and 1 from J; bases not matched to a gene: 5. The CDR3 reads CAWTPGTGSYEQYF. For the CDR3, the DNA is TGTGCCTGGACCCCCGGGACAGGGTCCTACGAGCAGTACTTC.

V gene TRBV10-3 combines with J gene TRBJ1-2; TRBD1 agrees at 10 bases. With V trimmed by 0 bases and J by 1 base, 11 bases remained unmatched. CDR1 is ENHRY and CDR2 is SYGVKD in the germline V gene. This CDR3 has 19 residues. Here the CDR3 DNA reads TGTGCCATCAGTGAGTCGGCTCGGGACAGGGGTTTTCATAACTATGGCTACACCTTC. Protein sequence: CAISESARDRGFHNYGYTF.

The chain recombines TRBV2 with TRBJ2-7, with D possibly matching TRBD1 (6 bases). Trimming cost V 2 bases and J 5 bases, with 19 bases left between them. Germline values: CDR1 SNHLY, CDR2 FYNNEI. This CDR3 is 16 amino acids long. CDR3 in DNA: TGTGCCAGCAGTGAAAATCGACAGGCGGTTTTGGACGAGCAGTACTTC. Encoded protein: CASSENRQAVLDEQYF.

J is TRBJ2-7 and V is TRBV19; TRBD1 is a possible D gene (6 bases). The V end was cut by 4 bases, the J end by 3 bases, with 16 bases between. Germline values: CDR1 LNHDA, CDR2 SQIVND (reference sequence). This CDR3 spans 15 amino acids. The CDR3 region has the DNA TGTGCCAGTAGTAGTGGCTTGCAGGGGTACTACGAGCAGTACTTC. It codes for CASSSGLQGYYEQYF.

As for this clone: Mismatch with germline at one junction end may stem from a read error. The chain links TRBV4-2 to TRBJ2-7, with D tentatively TRBD1 (6 bases). Germline CDR1 is LGHNA and CDR2 is YNFKEQ. The CDR3 loop spans 14 amino acids. The CDR3 region is CASSEEGVGYEQYF. DNA for the CDR3: TGTGCCAGCAGCGAAGAGGGGGTGGGCTACGAGCAGTACTTC.